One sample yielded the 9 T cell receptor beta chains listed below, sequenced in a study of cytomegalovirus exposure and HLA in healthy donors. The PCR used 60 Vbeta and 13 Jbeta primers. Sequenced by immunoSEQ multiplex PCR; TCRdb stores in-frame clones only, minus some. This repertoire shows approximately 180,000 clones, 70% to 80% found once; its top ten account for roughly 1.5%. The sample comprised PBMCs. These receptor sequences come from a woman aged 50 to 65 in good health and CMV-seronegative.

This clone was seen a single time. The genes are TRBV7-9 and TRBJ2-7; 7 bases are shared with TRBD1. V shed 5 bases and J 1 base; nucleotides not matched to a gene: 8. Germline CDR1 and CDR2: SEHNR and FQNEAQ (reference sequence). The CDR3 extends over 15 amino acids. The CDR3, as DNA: TGTGCCAGCAGCCTCACCCCGGACAGGTCCTACGAGCAGTACTTC. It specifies CASSLTPDRSYEQYF. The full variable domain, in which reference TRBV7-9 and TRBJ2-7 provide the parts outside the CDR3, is DTGVSQNPRHKITKRGQNVTFRCDPISEHNRLYWYRQTLGQGPEFLTYFQNEAQLEKSRLLSDRFSAERPKGSFSTLEIQRTEQGDSAMYLCASSLTPDRSYEQYFGPGTRLTVT.

For the CDR3, the DNA is TGTGCCAGCAGGCGTACAGGGGGTCTAAACGAGCAGTACTTC. It is translated as CASRRTGGLNEQYF. The V call is TRBV11-2, the J call TRBJ2-7, with 8 bases that match TRBD1. The CDR3 loop spans 14 amino acids. The junction had 9 bases not matched to a gene; V was cut back by 6 bases and J by 5 bases. Germline values: CDR1 SGHAT, CDR2 FQNNGV. The full variable domain, in which reference TRBV11-2 and TRBJ2-7 provide the parts outside the CDR3, is EAGVAQSPRYKIIEKRQSVAFWCNPISGHATLYWYQQILGQGPKLLIQFQNNGVVDDSQLPKDRFSAERLKGVDSTLKIQPAKLEDSAVYLCASRRTGGLNEQYFGPGTRLTVT.

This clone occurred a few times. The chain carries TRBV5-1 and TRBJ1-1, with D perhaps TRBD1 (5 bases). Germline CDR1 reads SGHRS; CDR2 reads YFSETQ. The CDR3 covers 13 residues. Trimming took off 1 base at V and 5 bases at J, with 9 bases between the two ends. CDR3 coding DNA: TGCGCCAGCAGCTTGCAGGGCACGACTGAAGCTTTCTTT. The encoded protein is CASSLQGTTEAFF.

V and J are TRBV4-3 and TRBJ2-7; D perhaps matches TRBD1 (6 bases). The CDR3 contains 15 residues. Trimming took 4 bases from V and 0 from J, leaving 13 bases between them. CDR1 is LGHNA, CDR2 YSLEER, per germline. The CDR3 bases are TGCGCCAGCAGCCGAGGGACACAGAGCTCCTACGAGCAGTACTTC. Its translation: CASSRGTQSSYEQYF.

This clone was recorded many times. The CDR3 DNA follows: TGTGCCAGCAGTCAGTACAGGGTCGCAGATACGCAGTATTTT. It yields the protein CASSQYRVADTQYF. The chain recombines TRBV27 with TRBJ2-3, with D perhaps matching TRBD1 (6 bases). V lost 5 bases and J lost 4, with 13 bases in between. Germline V gene sequence: CDR1 MNHEY, CDR2 SMNVEV (reference sequence). This CDR3 is 14 amino acids long.

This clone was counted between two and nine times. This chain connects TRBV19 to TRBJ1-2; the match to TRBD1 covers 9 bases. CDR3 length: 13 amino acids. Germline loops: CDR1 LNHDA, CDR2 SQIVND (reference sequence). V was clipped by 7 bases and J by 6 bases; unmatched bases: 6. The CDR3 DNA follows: TGTGCCAGTAAAGACAGGGGGAGGGATGGCTACACCTTC. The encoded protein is CASKDRGRDGYTF.

The CDR3 nucleotides are TGTGCCAGTAGTGGGCGGACAGGGAACACTGAAGCTTTCTTT. It encodes CASSGRTGNTEAFF. The chain carries TRBV19 and TRBJ1-1; TRBD1 matches at 7 bases. The J segment lost 1 base and the V segment lost 5 bases, leaving 4 bases of the junction unmatched. The CDR3 runs to 14 residues. The germline V gene has CDR1 LNHDA and CDR2 SQIVND (reference sequence).

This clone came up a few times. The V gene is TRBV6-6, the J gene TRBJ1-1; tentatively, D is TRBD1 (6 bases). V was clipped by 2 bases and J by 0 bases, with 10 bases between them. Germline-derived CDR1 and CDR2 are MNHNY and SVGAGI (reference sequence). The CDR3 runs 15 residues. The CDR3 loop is CASSYQSGVNTEAFF. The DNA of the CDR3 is TGTGCCAGCAGTTACCAATCAGGGGTGAACACTGAAGCTTTCTTT.

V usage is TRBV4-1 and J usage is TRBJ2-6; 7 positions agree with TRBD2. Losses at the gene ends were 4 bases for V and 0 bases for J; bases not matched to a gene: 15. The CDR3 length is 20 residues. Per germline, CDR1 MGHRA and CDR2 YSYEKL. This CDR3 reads CASSPESLGGRYSGANVLTF. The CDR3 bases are TGCGCCAGCAGCCCAGAGAGTTTGGGAGGGAGGTACTCTGGGGCCAACGTCCTGACTTTC.